A selection of T cell receptor beta chains follows, all from one sample in a study of cytomegalovirus exposure and HLA in healthy donors. Method: immunoSEQ multiplex PCR; TCRdb's copy keeps in-frame clones and lacks some. The table lists approximately 160,000 clones, 82% of them singletons. Source material: PBMCs. These TCRs come from a girl aged 5 to 17 in good health and CMV-seropositive. Both conserved end residues are part of each CDR3. Each record gives: V gene, D gene, J gene, clone size, CDR3 protein, CDR3 DNA. D genes are given only for firm matches. Where a row states a size, it is once, few, many or the class of an expanded clone; other rows omit it.

>TRBV6-1|TRBD2|TRBJ2-1|.
CASSEAAGGYNEQFF
TGTGCCAGCAGTGAAGCAGCGGGGGGGTACAATGAGCAGTTCTTC
>TRBV30|.|TRBJ2-7|.
CAWKGLKGVTSYEQYF
TGTGCCTGGAAGGGGCTCAAAGGGGTCACCTCCTACGAGCAGTACTTC
>TRBV7-8|.|TRBJ2-4|.
CASSLDSRNIQYF
TGTGCCAGCAGCTTAGACAGCCGTAACATTCAGTACTTC
>TRBV7-9|.|TRBJ2-5|.
CASRPDLRETQYF
TGTGCCAGCAGGCCGGACTTAAGAGAGACCCAGTACTTC
>TRBV28|.|TRBJ2-5|.
CASSPRDYQETQYF
TGTGCCAGCAGTCCGCGGGACTACCAAGAGACCCAGTACTTC
>TRBV5-6|TRBD1|TRBJ2-5|.
CASSTDRGRGETQYF
TGTGCCAGCAGCACCGACAGGGGGCGAGGGGAGACCCAGTACTTC
>TRBV10-1|TRBD2|TRBJ2-5|.
CASSERLAETQYF
TGCGCCAGCAGTGAAAGACTAGCGGAGACCCAGTACTTC
>TRBV5-4|.|TRBJ2-4|few
CASSLAGGAKNIQYF
TGTGCCAGCAGCTTAGCAGGAGGGGCCAAAAACATTCAGTACTTC
>TRBV5-4|TRBD1|TRBJ2-2|.
CASSFGQGDTGELFF
TGTGCCAGCAGCTTCGGACAGGGGGACACCGGGGAGCTGTTTTTT
>TRBV7-2|.|TRBJ1-1|.
CASSLGGVNTEAFF
TGTGCCAGCAGCCTAGGGGGGGTGAACACTGAAGCTTTCTTT
>TRBV5-1|.|TRBJ1-1|.
CASSFSRGYEAFF
TGCGCCAGCAGCTTTAGCAGGGGTTACGAAGCTTTCTTT
>TRBV19|TRBD1|TRBJ1-1|.
CASSIIRTGVLMNTEAFF
TGTGCCAGTAGTATTATAAGGACAGGGGTCCTTATGAACACTGAAGCTTTCTTT
>TRBV5-6|.|TRBJ2-7|.
CASSLALPGEQYF
TGTGCCAGCAGCTTGGCCCTCCCCGGCGAGCAGTACTTC
>TRBV5-1|TRBD1|TRBJ2-5|.
CASSTDRETQYF
TGCGCCAGCAGTACGGACAGGGAGACCCAGTACTTC
>TRBV29-1|.|TRBJ1-4|.
CSVDVGGDEKLFF
TGCAGCGTTGACGTAGGAGGGGACGAAAAACTGTTTTTT
>TRBV2|.|TRBJ1-2|.
CASSDAQNYGYTF
TGTGCCAGCAGTGATGCACAGAACTATGGCTACACCTTC
>TRBV5-4|TRBD2|TRBJ2-5|few
CASSLVAGGQETQYF
TGTGCCAGCAGCTTGGTGGCGGGGGGACAAGAGACCCAGTACTTC
>TRBV18|.|TRBJ2-7|.
CASSPSDNIYEQYF
TGTGCCAGCTCACCCTCGGACAACATCTACGAGCAGTACTTC
>TRBV29-1|.|TRBJ2-7|.
CSVVGAYEQYF
TGCAGCGTTGTAGGGGCCTACGAGCAGTACTTC
>TRBV10-3|TRBD1|TRBJ2-4|.
CAISTGGEGKNIQYF
TGTGCCATCAGTACAGGGGGTGAGGGCAAAAACATTCAGTACTTC
>TRBV6-6|.|TRBJ2-7|.
CASGGYEQYF
TGTGCCAGCGGAGGATACGAGCAGTACTTC
>TRBV5-4|TRBD2|TRBJ2-7|.
CASSNKASGLPYEQYF
TGTGCCAGCAGCAACAAGGCTAGCGGGTTGCCTTACGAGCAGTACTTC
>TRBV10-1|TRBD1|TRBJ1-5|.
CASRLGQGWFCSNQPQHF
TGCGCCAGCAGGCTTGGACAGGGCTGGTTTTGTAGCAATCAGCCCCAGCATTTT
>TRBV7-9|TRBD1|TRBJ1-4|.
CASSPATGSYEKLFF
TGTGCCAGCAGCCCGGCGACAGGGTCCTACGAAAAACTGTTTTTT
>TRBV23-1|.|TRBJ2-2|.
CASSQSTTRLALNTGELFF
TGCGCCAGCAGTCAATCGACGACCCGGCTAGCGCTCAACACCGGGGAGCTGTTTTTT
>TRBV28|.|TRBJ1-1|.
CASSPVGTEAFF
TGTGCCAGCAGTCCGGTTGGCACTGAAGCTTTCTTT
>TRBV28|TRBD1|TRBJ1-2|few
CASSQGQWGKGYTF
TGTGCCAGCAGTCAGGGACAGTGGGGGAAGGGCTACACCTTC
>TRBV15|.|TRBJ2-2|.
CATSRDPNTGELFF
TGTGCCACCAGCAGAGATCCAAACACCGGGGAGCTGTTTTTT
>TRBV19|TRBD1|TRBJ1-2|.
CASSPDRGLPLGYTF
TGTGCCAGTAGTCCAGACAGGGGGCTTCCACTAGGCTACACCTTC
>TRBV7-9|.|TRBJ2-7|.
CASSLGQGGYLKDEQYF
TGTGCCAGCAGCTTAGGACAGGGAGGTTATCTAAAGGACGAGCAGTACTTC
>TRBV27|.|TRBJ1-4|.
CASSLRRNEKLFF
TGTGCCAGCAGTTTACGCAGGAATGAAAAACTGTTTTTT
>TRBV4-1|.|TRBJ1-2|.
CASSQGSDNYGYTF
TGCGCCAGCAGCCAAGGGTCAGATAACTATGGCTACACCTTC
>TRBV4-2|.|TRBJ1-1|.
CASSQFAGRTPLDTEAFF
TGTGCCAGCAGCCAATTTGCGGGACGAACTCCGTTGGACACTGAAGCTTTCTTT
>TRBV6-6|.|TRBJ1-1|.
CASSYPGGALVGAFF
TGTGCCAGCAGTTACCCCGGGGGGGCTCTTGTGGGAGCTTTCTTT
>TRBV27|TRBD2|TRBJ2-2|once
CASRSLGGGDTGELFF
TGTGCCAGCAGGAGTCTCGGGGGGGGTGACACCGGGGAGCTGTTTTTT
>TRBV4-3|.|TRBJ2-5|.
CASSQDRGETQYF
TGCGCCAGCAGCCAAGATAGAGGAGAGACCCAGTACTTC
>TRBV7-8|.|TRBJ1-1|.
CASSFLGRGTMNTEAFF
TGTGCCAGCAGCTTTTTGGGGCGAGGAACCATGAACACTGAAGCTTTCTTT
>TRBV4-1|TRBD1|TRBJ1-1|.
CASSQASGQVNTEAFF
TGCGCCAGCAGCCAAGCTTCCGGACAGGTGAACACTGAAGCTTTCTTT
>TRBV19|TRBD1|TRBJ2-7|.
CASSIGRQGWYEQYF
TGTGCCAGTAGTATCGGGAGACAGGGGTGGTACGAGCAGTACTTC
>TRBV29-1|.|TRBJ2-1|once
CSVNPGYEVGEQFF
TGCAGCGTGAATCCGGGATACGAGGTCGGTGAGCAGTTCTTC
>TRBV6-1|TRBD1|TRBJ1-3|.
CASSEDRGSGNTIYF
TGTGCCAGCAGTGAAGACAGGGGGTCTGGAAACACCATATATTTT
>TRBV9|TRBD1|TRBJ2-1|.
CASVSGTGDNEQFF
TGTGCCAGCGTCTCCGGGACAGGGGATAATGAGCAGTTCTTC
>TRBV29-1|.|TRBJ1-1|.
CSVPRTGMTEAFF
TGCAGCGTCCCGCGGACGGGGATGACTGAAGCTTTCTTT
>TRBV7-9|TRBD1|TRBJ1-2|.
CASSSTGARGYTF
TGTGCCAGCAGCTCAACAGGGGCTCGGGGCTACACCTTC
>TRBV7-3|.|TRBJ2-2|.
CASSLYTNTGELFF
TGTGCCAGCAGCTTGTACACGAACACCGGGGAGCTGTTTTTT
>TRBV9|TRBD2|TRBJ2-5|once
CASSEGGRVQETQYF
TGTGCCAGCAGCGAGGGCGGGAGGGTACAAGAGACCCAGTACTTC
>TRBV6-6|.|TRBJ1-2|.
CASSYRRGGLSYGYTF
TGTGCCAGCAGTTACCGACGGGGGGGTTTGAGCTATGGCTACACCTTC
>TRBV27|.|TRBJ1-2|once
CASSSRVNYGYTF
TGTGCCAGCAGTTCTCGGGTTAACTATGGCTACACCTTC
>TRBV18|TRBD1|TRBJ2-5|.
CASSPPRSGQGWIQETQYF
TGTGCCAGCTCACCACCTCGATCGGGACAGGGTTGGATTCAAGAGACCCAGTACTTC
>TRBV27|TRBD2|TRBJ2-7|once
CASSPAPGLLSRYF
TGTGCCAGCAGTCCCGCGCCGGGACTATTGTCTCGGTACTTC
>TRBV11-3|TRBD2|TRBJ2-3|.
CASSPSSGGFTDTQYF
TGTGCCAGCAGCCCTTCTAGCGGGGGGTTTACAGATACGCAGTATTTT